Each of the 4 T cell receptor beta chains below was sequenced from the same sample in a study of response to subunit inactivated influenza vaccine. TCRdb processed the RT-PCR reads anew with MiXCR; each CDR3 protein has one entry. The table includes around 750,000 distinct CDR3 sequences, 21% detected once. The sequences come from PBMCs from blood, collected approximately 5 days after vaccination. These receptors came from a man aged 50-59 years who received an inactivated influenza vaccine.

Only a few counts were recorded for this clonotype. The V gene is TRBV5-5, the J gene TRBJ1-6; the match to TRBD1 covers 9 bases. The V and J ends lost 5 bases and 7 bases, in that order; junction bases with no gene match: 7. From germline, CDR1 is SGHKS and CDR2 YYEKEE (reference sequence). The CDR3 is 15 residues long. CDR3 residues: CASSSGQGMNSPLHF. Here the CDR3 DNA reads TGTGCCAGCAGTTCCGGACAGGGGATGAATTCACCCCTCCACTTT.

The chain employs TRBV7-6 and TRBJ2-3; D might be TRBD1 or TRBD2, each matching 6 bases. Trimming left V 3 bases short and J 2 bases short, with 15 bases between. CDR3 length equals 16 residues. CDR1 is SGHVS and CDR2 is FNYEAQ in the germline V gene. This CDR3 is CASSLRDNPLTDTQYF. The DNA for the CDR3 is TGTGCCAGCAGCTTGCGGGACAACCCTCTCACAGATACGCAGTATTTT.

CDR3 residues: CASSLGPPSGGSYEQYF. CDR3 in DNA: TGTGCCAGCAGCTTAGGACCACCTAGCGGGGGCTCCTACGAGCAGTACTTC. The V and J genes are TRBV7-2 and TRBJ2-7; 10 nucleotides match TRBD2. This CDR3 has 17 residues. V was pared by 1 base and J by 0 bases, with 6 bases of the junction left unmatched. The germline gives CDR1 SGHTA, CDR2 FQGNSA.

V gene TRBV9 combines with J gene TRBJ1-2; TRBD1 is a possible D gene (5 bases). Germline V CDR1 and CDR2: SGDLS, YYNGEE. The V gene lost 2 bases and the J gene lost 8 bases, with 10 bases spanning the gap. The CDR3 runs to 12 residues. The CDR3 protein is CASSVGGSGYTF. Here the CDR3 DNA reads TGTGCCAGCAGCGTTGGGGGAAGCGGCTACACCTTC. The full variable domain, its missing parts supplied by reference TRBV9 and TRBJ1-2, is DSGVTQTPKHLITATGQRVTLRCSPRSGDLSVYWYQQSLDQGLQFLIQYYNGEERAKGNILERFSAQQFPDLHSELNLSSLELGDSALYFCASSVGGSGYTFGSGTRLTVV.